This is a list of T cell receptor beta chains from one sample in a study of blood T cell repertoires in COVID-19. TCRdb's table, derived via immunoSEQ multiplex PCR, lists solely in-frame clones and lacks some. The sample consists of over 100,000 clones, 81% of them appearing once. Input material: peripheral blood. Receptors were obtained from a woman aged 55 to 70 with active or convalescent COVID-19. CDR3s include the opening cysteine and the closing phenylalanine or tryptophan. Fields, in order: V gene, clone size, J gene, D gene, CDR3 protein, CDR3 DNA. D genes are given only for firm matches. Rows give clone size only sometimes, using once, few, many, or a class for an expanded clone.

TRBV5-1	NA	TRBJ2-2	TRBD1	CASSSGQGGTGELFF	TGCGCCAGCAGCTCGGGACAGGGAGGCACCGGGGAGCTGTTTTTT
TRBV7-3	few	TRBJ2-7	TRBD2	CASSPSGGPRSEQYF	TGTGCCAGCAGCCCCAGCGGGGGGCCGAGAAGCGAGCAGTACTTC
TRBV5-1	once	TRBJ2-1	NA	CASSLEESYYNEQFF	TGCGCCAGCAGCTTGGAGGAGTCCTACTACAATGAGCAGTTCTTC
TRBV7-2	NA	TRBJ2-7	NA	CASSTESSYEQYF	TGTGCCAGCAGCACGGAGAGCTCCTACGAGCAGTACTTC
TRBV27	NA	TRBJ1-5	NA	CASSSTVSNQPQHF	TGTGCCAGCAGTTCGACAGTTAGCAATCAGCCCCAGCATTTT
TRBV11-2	NA	TRBJ1-4	NA	CASSSRGRPPSLNEKLFF	TGTGCCAGCAGCTCCCGCGGGAGACCGCCAAGCCTAAATGAAAAACTGTTTTTT
TRBV18	NA	TRBJ1-6	NA	CASSPDSLGNSPLHF	TGTGCCAGCTCACCCGACAGTTTGGGTAATTCACCCCTCCACTTT
TRBV5-1	NA	TRBJ1-4	NA	CASSLDGGYKEKLFF	TGCGCCAGCAGCTTGGACGGCGGATATAAGGAAAAACTGTTTTTT
TRBV6-1	NA	TRBJ2-1	TRBD2	CASSHSGDYNEQFF	TGTGCCAGCAGTCATAGCGGGGATTACAATGAGCAGTTCTTC
TRBV7-2	NA	TRBJ2-7	NA	CASSPNGGPYYEQYF	TGTGCCAGCAGCCCCAACGGGGGGCCCTACTACGAGCAGTACTTC
TRBV10-3	NA	TRBJ2-3	TRBD2	CAISEEREGDTQYF	TGTGCCATCAGTGAGGAGCGGGAGGGCGATACGCAGTATTTT
TRBV3-1/TRBV3-2	NA	TRBJ2-2	TRBD2	CASSMRGGTGELFF	TGTGCCAGCAGTATGCGGGGGGGTACCGGGGAGCTGTTTTTT
TRBV6-5	few	TRBJ1-2	TRBD1	CVKDRPQRSGGYTF	TGTGTCAAGGACAGGCCCCAAAGGTCGGGTGGCTACACCTTC
TRBV24-1	NA	TRBJ2-3	TRBD1	CATESDREDTQYF	TGTGCCACCGAATCGGACAGGGAAGATACGCAGTATTTT
TRBV12-2	NA	TRBJ1-3	NA	CASRLSSSGNTIYF	TGTGCAAGTCGCTTAAGTAGCTCTGGAAACACCATATATTTT
TRBV7-6	NA	TRBJ1-4	NA	CASSLGLSNEKLFF	TGTGCCAGCAGCTTAGGGCTCTCGAATGAAAAACTGTTTTTT
TRBV9	NA	TRBJ2-1	TRBD2	CASGIAGDYNEQFF	TGTGCCAGCGGGATAGCGGGGGACTACAATGAGCAGTTCTTC
TRBV6-5	NA	TRBJ2-5	NA	CAITGNAETQYF	TGTGCCATCACAGGGAATGCAGAGACCCAGTACTTC
TRBV15	NA	TRBJ1-1	NA	CATSWAENTEAFF	TGTGCCACCAGCTGGGCAGAGAACACTGAAGCTTTCTTT
TRBV3-1/TRBV3-2	NA	TRBJ2-5	NA	CASSQVSLGETQYF	TGTGCCAGCAGCCAAGTATCCCTCGGAGAGACCCAGTACTTC
TRBV19	NA	TRBJ2-3	TRBD2	CASSILAGATDTQYF	TGTGCCAGTAGTATCCTAGCGGGGGCCACGGATACGCAGTATTTT
TRBV11-2	NA	TRBJ2-5	TRBD2	CASSLGLAGGPQRETQYF	TGTGCCAGCAGCTTAGGGCTAGCGGGAGGGCCGCAGCGGGAGACCCAGTACTTC
TRBV14	NA	TRBJ2-7	TRBD2	CASSLLGGARHEQYF	TGTGCCAGCAGCCTCCTCGGGGGGGCTCGGCACGAGCAGTACTTC
TRBV11-2	NA	TRBJ2-5	TRBD1	CASRPGRGRYQETQYF	TGTGCCAGCAGACCCGGCAGGGGGCGATACCAAGAGACCCAGTACTTC
TRBV9	NA	TRBJ1-4	NA	CASGGAANEKLFF	TGTGCCAGCGGGGGGGCAGCTAATGAAAAACTGTTTTTT
TRBV5-1	NA	TRBJ1-2	NA	CASSLDAGAISNYGYTF	TGCGCCAGCAGCTTGGATGCGGGGGCGATTTCCAACTATGGCTACACCTTC
TRBV6-2/TRBV6-3	few	TRBJ1-2	TRBD1	CASSYPTTGGYYGYTF	TGTGCCAGCAGTTACCCAACGACAGGGGGCTACTATGGCTACACCTTC
TRBV6-1	NA	TRBJ2-1	NA	CASSETLNRVMDEQFF	TGTGCCAGCAGTGAAACCTTGAACAGGGTAATGGATGAGCAGTTCTTC
TRBV19	NA	TRBJ1-5	NA	CASSIQGGKVGNQPQHF	TGTGCCAGTAGTATTCAGGGCGGCAAGGTCGGGAATCAGCCCCAGCATTTT
TRBV19	NA	TRBJ2-7	TRBD2	CASSALAGKSAEQYF	TGTGCCAGTAGTGCGTTAGCGGGGAAGAGCGCCGAGCAGTACTTC
TRBV28	NA	TRBJ2-1	NA	CASSLYNEQFF	TGTGCCAGCAGCCTTTACAATGAGCAGTTCTTC
TRBV4-1	NA	TRBJ2-1	TRBD1	CASSQEMRRRGKRGVFYNEQFF	TGCGCCAGCAGCCAAGAGATGAGGCGCAGGGGGAAGAGGGGAGTCTTCTACAATGAGCAGTTCTTC
TRBV9	NA	TRBJ1-1	NA	CASSVFRGKAFF	TGTGCCAGCAGCGTATTCAGGGGTAAAGCTTTCTTT
TRBV21-1	once	TRBJ1-2	NA	CASSKDPRQVYYGYTF	TGTGCCAGCAGCAAAGATCCTCGACAGGTCTACTATGGCTACACCTTC
TRBV11-2	NA	TRBJ1-1	NA	CASSLVSGGANTEAFF	TGTGCCAGCAGCTTAGTAAGTGGGGGGGCTAACACTGAAGCTTTCTTT
TRBV7-8	NA	TRBJ1-2	TRBD1	CASSPGQGAANYYGYTF	TGTGCCAGCAGCCCCGGACAGGGGGCTGCGAATTACTATGGCTACACCTTC
TRBV3-1/TRBV3-2	NA	TRBJ2-5	NA	CASSRDLSGTGQETQYF	TGTGCCAGCAGTCGTGACTTATCCGGGACTGGCCAAGAGACCCAGTACTTC
TRBV3-1/TRBV3-2	NA	TRBJ1-2	NA	CATSVSSGGGYTF	TGTGCCACCTCCGTCTCCTCGGGGGGAGGCTACACCTTC
TRBV25-1	once	TRBJ1-6	TRBD1	CASTLTGEASPLHF	TGTGCCAGCACTTTGACAGGGGAGGCCTCACCCCTCCACTTT
TRBV2	few	TRBJ1-3	NA	CASSELRVRNTIYF	TGTGCCAGCAGTGAATTGCGCGTTCGAAACACCATATATTTT
TRBV10-3	NA	TRBJ1-5	NA	CAISEEDTRWDQPQHF	TGTGCCATCAGTGAGGAGGACACCAGGTGGGATCAGCCCCAGCATTTT
TRBV7-6	NA	TRBJ2-5	TRBD2	CASSFANGGERETQYF	TGTGCCAGCAGCTTTGCGAACGGGGGGGAGAGAGAGACCCAGTACTTC